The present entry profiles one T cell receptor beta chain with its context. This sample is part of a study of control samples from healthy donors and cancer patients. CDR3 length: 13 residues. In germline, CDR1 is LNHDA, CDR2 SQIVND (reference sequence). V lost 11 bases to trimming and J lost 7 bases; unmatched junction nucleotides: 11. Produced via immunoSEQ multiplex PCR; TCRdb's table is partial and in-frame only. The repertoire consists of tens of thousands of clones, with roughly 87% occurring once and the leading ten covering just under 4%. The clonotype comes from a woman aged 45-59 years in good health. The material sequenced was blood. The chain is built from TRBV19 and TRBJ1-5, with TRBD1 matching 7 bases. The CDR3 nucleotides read TGTGCCGCAAGTGAGGGGGCGGAACAGCCCCAGCATTTT. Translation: CAASEGAEQPQHF.